Listed below are T cell receptor beta chains from one sample, sequenced in a study of T cell responses to AZD1222 COVID-19 vaccine. Assay used: immunoSEQ multiplex PCR; TCRdb lists only in-frame clones, some missing. This sample has about 110,000 clones, with 90% found just once. Sequenced here: peripheral blood, sampled 28 days after the second AZD1222 dose. The receptors stem from an adult who received the AZD1222 COVID-19 vaccine. CDR3s include the opening cysteine and the closing phenylalanine or tryptophan. Part of the rows lack a size; the others show once, few, many or a class for expanded clones.

clone size: few; V gene: TRBV7-2; CDR3 protein: CASSFDLTSRRWDEQFF
clone size: -; V gene: TRBV12-3/TRBV12-4; CDR3 protein: CATRWGTEAFF
clone size: -; V gene: TRBV18; CDR3 protein: CASSPPSGGTEAFF
clone size: -; V gene: TRBV27; CDR3 protein: CASSSGTGGETQYF
clone size: -; V gene: TRBV7-9; CDR3 protein: CASSLAPGGAEQFF
clone size: -; V gene: TRBV2; CDR3 protein: CASSEYGGTAFNQPQHF
clone size: -; V gene: TRBV3-1/TRBV3-2; CDR3 protein: CASSQESTGGLGYTF
clone size: -; V gene: TRBV14; CDR3 protein: CASSQDMWRRSTDTQYF
clone size: -; V gene: TRBV5-1; CDR3 protein: CASSLEGTGPNQPQHF
clone size: -; V gene: TRBV6-5; CDR3 protein: CASSYSGQGTYEQYF
clone size: -; V gene: TRBV6-5; CDR3 protein: CASSTGISPLHF
clone size: -; V gene: TRBV18; CDR3 protein: CASSGLEGETQYF
clone size: -; V gene: TRBV5-1; CDR3 protein: CASSFLGGKTGELFF
clone size: -; V gene: TRBV23-1; CDR3 protein: CASRPFRPIDEKLFF
clone size: few; V gene: TRBV21-1; CDR3 protein: CASSLSVGQWYEQYF
clone size: once; V gene: TRBV27; CDR3 protein: CASARGDSQNQPQHF
clone size: -; V gene: TRBV7-2; CDR3 protein: CASSFTGGSSYNSPLHF
clone size: -; V gene: TRBV27; CDR3 protein: CASSKQGATEAFF
clone size: -; V gene: TRBV11-2; CDR3 protein: CASSLEPSTDTQYF
clone size: -; V gene: TRBV30; CDR3 protein: CAWRGTVNTGELFF
clone size: -; V gene: TRBV6-5; CDR3 protein: CATVDTGRDQPQHF
clone size: -; V gene: TRBV10-3; CDR3 protein: CAISEGGNTIYF